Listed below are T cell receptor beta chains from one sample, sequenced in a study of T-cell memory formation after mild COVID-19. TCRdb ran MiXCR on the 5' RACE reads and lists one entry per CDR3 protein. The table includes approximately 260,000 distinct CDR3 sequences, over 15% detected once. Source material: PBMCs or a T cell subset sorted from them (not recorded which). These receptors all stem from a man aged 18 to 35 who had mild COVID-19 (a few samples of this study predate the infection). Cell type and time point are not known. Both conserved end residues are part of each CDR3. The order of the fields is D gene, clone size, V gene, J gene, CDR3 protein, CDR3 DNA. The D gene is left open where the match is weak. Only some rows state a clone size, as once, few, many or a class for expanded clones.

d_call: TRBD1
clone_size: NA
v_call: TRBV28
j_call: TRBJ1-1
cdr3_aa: CASSLPTGRAFF
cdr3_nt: TGTGCCAGCAGCCTCCCGACAGGGCGCGCTTTCTTT

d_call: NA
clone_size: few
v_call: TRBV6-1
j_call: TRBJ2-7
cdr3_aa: CASSVTGYEQYF
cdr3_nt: TGTGCCAGCAGTGTGACAGGTTACGAGCAGTACTTC

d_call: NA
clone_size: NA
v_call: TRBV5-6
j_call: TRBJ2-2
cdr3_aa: CASSLRQLGGTGELFF
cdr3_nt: TGTGCCAGCAGCTTACGACAGCTAGGAGGAACCGGGGAGCTGTTTTTT

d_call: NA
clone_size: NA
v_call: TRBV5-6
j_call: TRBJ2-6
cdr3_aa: CATKPLGAGANVLTF
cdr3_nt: TGTGCCACAAAACCCCTAGGGGCTGGGGCCAACGTCCTGACTTTC

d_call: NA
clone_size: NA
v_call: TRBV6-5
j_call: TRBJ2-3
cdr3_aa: CASRTDGTITDTQYF
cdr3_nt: TGTGCCAGCAGAACCGACGGGACGATAACAGATACGCAGTATTTT

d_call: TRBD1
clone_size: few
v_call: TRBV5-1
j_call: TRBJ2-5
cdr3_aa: CATRTGGRETQYF
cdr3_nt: TGCGCCACCAGGACAGGGGGCCGGGAGACCCAGTACTTC

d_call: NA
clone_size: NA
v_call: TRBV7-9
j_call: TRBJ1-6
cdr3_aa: CAISRTQEDNSPLHF
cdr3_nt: TGTGCCATCAGCCGGACTCAGGAGGATAATTCACCCCTCCACTTT

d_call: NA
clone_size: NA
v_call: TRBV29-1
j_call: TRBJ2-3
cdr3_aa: CSGYTGSADTQYF
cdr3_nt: TGCAGCGGGTATACAGGTTCAGCAGATACGCAGTATTTT

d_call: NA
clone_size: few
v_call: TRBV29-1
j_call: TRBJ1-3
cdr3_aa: CSVVGGSGNTIYF
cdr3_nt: TGCAGCGTTGTTGGGGGCTCTGGAAACACCATATATTTT

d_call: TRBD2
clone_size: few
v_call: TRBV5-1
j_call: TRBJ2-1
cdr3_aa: CASTKLSGGANNEQFF
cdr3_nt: TGCGCCAGCACCAAACTTAGCGGGGGGGCGAACAATGAGCAGTTCTTC

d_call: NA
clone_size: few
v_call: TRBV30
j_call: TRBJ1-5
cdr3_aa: CAWSPGIGSNQPQHF
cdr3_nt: TGTGCCTGGAGTCCGGGAATAGGGAGCAATCAGCCCCAGCATTTT

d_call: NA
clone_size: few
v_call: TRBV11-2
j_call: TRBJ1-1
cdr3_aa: CASSLNSIQGGTEAFF
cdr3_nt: TGTGCCAGCAGCTTAAATTCGATTCAGGGAGGAACTGAAGCTTTCTTT

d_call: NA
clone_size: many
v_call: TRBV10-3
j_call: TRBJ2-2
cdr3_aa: CAINPGTPDTGELFF
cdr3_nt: TGTGCCATCAACCCCGGGACGCCCGACACCGGGGAGCTGTTTTTT

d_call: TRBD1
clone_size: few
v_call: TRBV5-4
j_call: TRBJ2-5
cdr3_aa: CASSYGQGARETQYF
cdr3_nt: TGTGCCAGCAGCTACGGACAGGGGGCTCGGGAGACCCAGTACTTC

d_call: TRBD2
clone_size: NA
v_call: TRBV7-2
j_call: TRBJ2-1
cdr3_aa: CASSLAGTSVAGRQFF
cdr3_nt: TGTGCCAGCAGCTTAGCCGGGACTAGCGTCGCAGGGCGGCAGTTCTTC

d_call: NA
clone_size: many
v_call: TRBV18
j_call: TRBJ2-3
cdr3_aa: CASSPGGAGTDTQYF
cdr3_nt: TGTGCCAGCTCACCAGGGGGCGCGGGCACAGATACGCAGTATTTT

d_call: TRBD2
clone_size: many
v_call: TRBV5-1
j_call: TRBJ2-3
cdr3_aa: CASSPAGLGNTDTQYF
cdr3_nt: TGCGCCAGCAGCCCAGCGGGGCTTGGAAACACAGATACGCAGTATTTT

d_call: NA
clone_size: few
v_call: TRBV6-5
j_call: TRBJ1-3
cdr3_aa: CASRTGSGNTIYF
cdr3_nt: TGTGCCAGCAGGACAGGCTCTGGAAACACCATATATTTT

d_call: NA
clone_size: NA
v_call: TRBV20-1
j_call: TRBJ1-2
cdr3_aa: CSAPRSGYTF
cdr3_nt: TGCAGTGCTCCACGTTCCGGCTACACCTTC

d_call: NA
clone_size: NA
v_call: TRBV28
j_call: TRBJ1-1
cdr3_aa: CASSPTWTLAQAFF
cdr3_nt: TGTGCCAGCAGTCCGACCTGGACCCTTGCCCAGGCTTTCTTT

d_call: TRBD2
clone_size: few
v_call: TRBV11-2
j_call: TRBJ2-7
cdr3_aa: CASSRGLAGTYEQYF
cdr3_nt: TGTGCCAGCAGCCGCGGACTAGCGGGGACTTACGAGCAGTACTTC

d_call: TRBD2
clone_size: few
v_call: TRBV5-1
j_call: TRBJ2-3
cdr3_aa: CASTQDGLAGADTQYF
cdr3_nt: TGCGCCAGCACACAAGACGGACTAGCGGGGGCAGATACGCAGTATTTT

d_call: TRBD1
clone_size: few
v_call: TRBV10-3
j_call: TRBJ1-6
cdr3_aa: CAISEPTTGVDSPLHF
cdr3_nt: TGTGCCATCAGTGAGCCAACCACAGGGGTAGATTCACCCCTCCACTTT

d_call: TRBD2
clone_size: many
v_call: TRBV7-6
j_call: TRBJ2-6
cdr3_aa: CASSLMISGTGANVLTF
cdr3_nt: TGTGCCAGCAGCTTAATGATCAGCGGGACCGGGGCCAACGTCCTGACTTTC

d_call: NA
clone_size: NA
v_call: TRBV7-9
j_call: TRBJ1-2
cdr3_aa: CASSRSAQSYGYTF
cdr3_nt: TGTGCCAGCAGCCGCAGTGCCCAGTCCTATGGCTACACCTTC

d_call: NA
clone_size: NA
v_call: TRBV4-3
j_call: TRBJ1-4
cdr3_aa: CASSQDEALSEKLFF
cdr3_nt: TGCGCCAGCAGCCAAGATGAGGCTTTGAGTGAAAAACTGTTTTTT

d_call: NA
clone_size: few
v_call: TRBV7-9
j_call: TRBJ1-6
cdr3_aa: CASSSPGGNNSPLHF
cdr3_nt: TGTGCCAGCAGCTCCCCGGGAGGGAATAATTCACCCCTCCACTTT

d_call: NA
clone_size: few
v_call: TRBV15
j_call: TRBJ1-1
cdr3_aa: CATSTLWGTEAFF
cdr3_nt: TGTGCCACCAGCACCCTTTGGGGCACTGAAGCTTTCTTT

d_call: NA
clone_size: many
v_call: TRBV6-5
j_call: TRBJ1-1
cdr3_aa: CASNQLTGRAEAFF
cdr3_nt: TGTGCCAGCAATCAACTCACAGGGAGAGCCGAAGCTTTCTTT

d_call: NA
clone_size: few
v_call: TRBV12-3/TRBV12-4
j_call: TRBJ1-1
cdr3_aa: CASNSGSINTEAFF
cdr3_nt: TGTGCCAGCAACTCGGGCAGTATTAACACTGAAGCTTTCTTT

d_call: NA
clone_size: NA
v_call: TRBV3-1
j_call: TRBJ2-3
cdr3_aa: CASSRESGRNTQYF
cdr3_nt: TGTGCCAGCAGCCGCGAGTCGGGGCGGAATACGCAGTATTTT

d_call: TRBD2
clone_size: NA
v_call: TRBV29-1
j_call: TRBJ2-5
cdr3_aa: CSAKRGGRETQYF
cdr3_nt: TGCAGCGCAAAGCGGGGGGGCCGTGAGACCCAGTACTTC

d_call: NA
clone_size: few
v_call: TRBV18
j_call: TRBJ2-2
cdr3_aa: CASSPAHQNTGELFF
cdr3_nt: TGTGCCAGCTCACCGGCACACCAGAACACCGGGGAGCTGTTTTTT

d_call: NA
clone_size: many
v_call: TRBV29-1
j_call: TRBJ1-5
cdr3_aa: CSATLGGDQPQHF
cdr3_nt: TGCAGCGCTACCCTCGGGGGAGATCAGCCCCAGCATTTT

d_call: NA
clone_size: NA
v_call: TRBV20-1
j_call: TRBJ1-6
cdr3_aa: CSAFVDRSYNSPLHF
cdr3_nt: TGCAGTGCGTTCGTAGACAGATCCTATAATTCACCCCTCCACTTT

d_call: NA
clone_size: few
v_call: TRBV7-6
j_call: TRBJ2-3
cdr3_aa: CASSFSNRGRDTQYF
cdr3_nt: TGTGCCAGCAGCTTTTCTAACAGAGGCCGAGATACGCAGTATTTT

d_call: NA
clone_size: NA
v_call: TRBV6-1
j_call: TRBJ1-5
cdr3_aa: CASTLAGTQPQHF
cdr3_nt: TGTGCCAGCACCCTAGCAGGGACTCAGCCCCAGCATTTT

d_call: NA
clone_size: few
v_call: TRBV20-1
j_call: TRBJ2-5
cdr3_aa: CSASEDRQETQYF
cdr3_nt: TGCAGTGCTAGCGAGGACAGACAAGAGACCCAGTACTTC

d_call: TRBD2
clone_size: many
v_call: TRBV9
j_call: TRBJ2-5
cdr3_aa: CASSVDPGLAGRETQYF
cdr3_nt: TGTGCCAGCAGCGTAGACCCGGGACTAGCGGGGAGAGAGACCCAGTACTTC

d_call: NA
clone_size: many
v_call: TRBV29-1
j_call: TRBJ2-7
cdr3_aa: CSVEDPGGSSYEQYF
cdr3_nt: TGCAGCGTTGAAGATCCCGGGGGAAGCTCCTACGAGCAGTACTTC

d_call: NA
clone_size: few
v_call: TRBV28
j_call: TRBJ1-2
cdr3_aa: CASTGPNYGYTF
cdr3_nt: TGTGCATCTACAGGGCCTAACTATGGCTACACCTTC

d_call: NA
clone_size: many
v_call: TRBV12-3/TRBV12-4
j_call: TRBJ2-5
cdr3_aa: CASSFRTTEETQYF
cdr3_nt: TGTGCCAGCAGTTTCCGGACCACTGAAGAGACCCAGTACTTC